A single sample gave rise to the 9 T cell receptor beta chains below, sequenced in a study of shared clonotypes between healthy human individuals. Repertoires were generated with immunoSEQ multiplex PCR, while TCRdb's copy carries only in-frame clones and drops some. The sample contains around 1,900,000 clones, around 93% of which appear only once. CD45RO-negative, CCR7-positively selected cells formed the naive CD8 fraction, excluding terminally differentiated effector memory CD45RA+ cells. The sample was naive CD8+ T cells from PBMCs. The receptors were sampled from a man aged 18 to 29 in good health. Some clones in this sample may be carry-over from other donors' samples.

V gene TRBV7-2 combines with J gene TRBJ2-1; no clear D gene. This CDR3 is 14 amino acids long. V was shortened by 2 bases and J by 4 bases, with 9 bases between the two germline ends. Germline CDR1 SGHTA, CDR2 FQGNSA. The CDR3 coding sequence is TGTGCCAGCAGCTTATCACGGGTGTACAATGAGCAGTTCTTC. It is translated as CASSLSRVYNEQFF.

With regard to this clone: Other DNA sequences in this sample translate to the same CDR3. This chain uses TRBV7-3 with TRBJ2-2; D is possibly TRBD2 (6 bases). Trimming took off 1 base at V and 7 bases at J, with 10 bases between the two ends. CDR1 is SGHTA, CDR2 FQGTGA, per germline. The CDR3 has 14 residues. CDR3 DNA: TGTGCCAGCAGCTTAATTGGAGGGAGCGGGGAGCTGTTTTTT. It yields the protein CASSLIGGSGELFF.

This chain joins TRBV9 and TRBJ1-1; TRBD1 might be the D (5 bases). The CDR3 consists of 13 residues. Deletions cut 4 bases from V and 0 bases from J, with 7 bases between. Germline V CDR1 and CDR2: SGDLS, YYNGEE. The CDR3 DNA follows: TGTGCCAGCAGCACAGGCATGAACACTGAAGCTTTCTTT. It translates to CASSTGMNTEAFF.

This clone appeared a single time. The rearrangement uses TRBV10-3 and TRBJ2-7, with D possibly being TRBD1 or TRBD2 (5 bases each). CDR3 length: 14 amino acids. Trimming stripped 4 bases from V and 2 bases from J, with 12 bases between. The germline V gene has CDR1 ENHRY and CDR2 SYGVKD. The CDR3, as DNA: TGTGCCATCAGTGCCAGGGACGGGACCTACGAGCAGTACTTC. It encodes CAISARDGTYEQYF.

The CDR3 nucleotides read TGCAGCGTTGTCCTCGGGCAGGGGGGCTATGGCTACACCTTC. Encoded protein: CSVVLGQGGYGYTF. This chain joins TRBV29-1 and TRBJ1-2; TRBD1 matches at 7 bases. This CDR3 region has 14 residues. The V gene end was trimmed by 4 bases and the J gene end by 4 bases; junction bases not matched to a gene: 9. Germline V gene data show CDR1 as SQVTM and CDR2 as ANQGSEA.

The chain uses TRBV6-4 and TRBJ2-1; 10 bases map to TRBD1. The CDR3 runs 15 residues. V was clipped by 4 bases and J by 6 bases; unmatched bases: 6. CDR1 and CDR2 from the germline V gene are MRHNA and SNTAGT. The chain's CDR3 is CASSGGQGGINEQFF. The CDR3 DNA follows: TGTGCCAGCAGTGGCGGACAGGGGGGAATCAATGAGCAGTTCTTC.

This chain uses TRBV4-1 with TRBJ1-5; 8 bases match TRBD1. The V segment lost 0 bases and the J segment 9 bases; nucleotides outside the gene matches: 10. There are 16 residues in the CDR3. Germline assignment: CDR1 MGHRA and CDR2 YSYEKL. CDR3 bases: TGCGCCAGCAGCCAAGACCCAGGACAGGGTGGTCGGCCCCAGCATTTT. Residues: CASSQDPGQGGRPQHF.

Remarks on this clone: This CDR3 is also generated by other DNA sequences in the sample. The chain combines TRBV28 with TRBJ2-7; TRBD2 is a possible D gene (6 bases). The CDR3 sequence is 13 residues long. From germline, CDR1 is MDHEN and CDR2 SYDVKM. The ends were cut back, 5 bases at V and 3 bases at J, with 11 bases in the middle. This chain's CDR3 is CASSLLASYEQYF. In DNA, the CDR3 is TGTGCCAGCAGTCTGCTAGCGAGCTACGAGCAGTACTTC.

This rearrangement joins TRBV28 to TRBJ2-7; D remains unclear. CDR1 is MDHEN and CDR2 is SYDVKM in the germline V gene. There are 12 residues in the CDR3. Trimming pared 6 bases from V and 6 bases from J, leaving 12 bases between. CDR3 sequence (DNA): TGTGCCAGCAGCTCGTGGGTCCGCGAGCAGTACTTC. Encoded protein: CASSSWVREQYF.